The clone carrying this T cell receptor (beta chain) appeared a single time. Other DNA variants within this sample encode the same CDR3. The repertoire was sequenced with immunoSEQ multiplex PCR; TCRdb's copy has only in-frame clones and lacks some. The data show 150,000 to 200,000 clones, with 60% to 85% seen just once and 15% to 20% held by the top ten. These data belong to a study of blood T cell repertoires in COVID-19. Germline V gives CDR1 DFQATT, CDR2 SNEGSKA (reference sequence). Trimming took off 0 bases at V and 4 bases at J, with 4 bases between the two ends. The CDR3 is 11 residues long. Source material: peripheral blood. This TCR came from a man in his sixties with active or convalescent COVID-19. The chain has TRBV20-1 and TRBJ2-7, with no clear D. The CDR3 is CSARDGYEQYF. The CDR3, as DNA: TGCAGTGCTAGAGACGGTTACGAGCAGTACTTC.